This TCR beta chain came from a study of T cell repertoires in cytomegalovirus infection. Study information: From public TCR beta signatures came an indication of both CMV infection and matching HLA type.

TCRdb reprocessed the reads via MiXCR and lists one record per CDR3 protein. Here the sample spans roughly 600,000 distinct CDR3 sequences, approximately 24% being singletons. Germline assignment: CDR1 MDHEN and CDR2 SYDVKM. The V and J ends lost 6 bases and 0 bases, in that order; junction bases with no gene match: 9. This CDR3 is 17 amino acids long. This clonotype was obtained from a human donor in good health (CMV status not recorded). Some clones in this sample may be carry-over from other donors' samples. This chain connects TRBV28 to TRBJ1-5; TRBD1 matches 9 bases. Sequencing was performed on CD8+ T cells from PBMCs. The CDR3 DNA is TGTGCCAGCAGAGGGGGGACAGGGCCTTATAGCAATCAGCCCCAGCATTTT. The encoded protein is CASRGGTGPYSNQPQHF.